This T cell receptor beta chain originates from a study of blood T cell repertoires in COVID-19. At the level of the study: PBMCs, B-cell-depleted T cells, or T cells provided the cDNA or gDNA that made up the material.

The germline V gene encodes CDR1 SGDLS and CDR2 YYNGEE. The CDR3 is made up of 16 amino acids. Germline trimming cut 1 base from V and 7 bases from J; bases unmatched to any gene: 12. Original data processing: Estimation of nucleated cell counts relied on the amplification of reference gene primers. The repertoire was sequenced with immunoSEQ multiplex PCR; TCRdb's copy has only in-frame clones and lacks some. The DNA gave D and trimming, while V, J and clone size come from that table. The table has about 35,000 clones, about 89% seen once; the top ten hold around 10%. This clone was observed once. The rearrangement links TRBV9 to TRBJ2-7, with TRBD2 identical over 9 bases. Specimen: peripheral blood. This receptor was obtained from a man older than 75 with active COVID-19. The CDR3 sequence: CASSVTAGGAWREQYF. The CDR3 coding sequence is TGTGCCAGCAGCGTAACGGCGGGAGGGGCCTGGAGGGAGCAGTACTTC. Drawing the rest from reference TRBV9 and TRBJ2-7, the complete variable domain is DSGVTQTPKHLITATGQRVTLRCSPRSGDLSVYWYQQSLDQGLQFLIQYYNGEERAKGNILERFSAQQFPDLHSELNLSSLELGDSALYFCASSVTAGGAWREQYFGPGTRLTVT.